A selection of T cell receptor beta chains follows, all from one sample in a study of PD-1 blockade in classical Hodgkin lymphoma. Sequencing used immunoSEQ multiplex PCR; TCRdb keeps in-frame clones, though not all of them. The data hold approximately 19,000 clones, with approximately 73% observed a single time. Sequencing used peripheral blood mononuclear cells (PBMCs), obtained before the fourth cycle of nivolumab. The receptors come from a human donor with classical Hodgkin lymphoma. Each CDR3 is given with its conserved first and last residue. Each record gives: J gene, D gene, V gene, CDR3 length, clone size, CDR3 protein, CDR3 DNA. The D gene is left open where the match is weak. Part of the rows lack a size; the others show once, few, many or a class for expanded clones.

TRBJ1-6,TRBD1,TRBV27,14,NA,CASSLTGGHSPLHF,TGTGCCAGCAGCCTGACAGGGGGACATTCACCCCTCCACTTT
TRBJ2-3,TRBD1,TRBV6-1,15,NA,CASSEKGTGKTTKYF,TGTGCCAGCAGTGAAAAGGGGACAGGGAAGACTACTAAGTATTTT
TRBJ1-2,NA,TRBV10-3,14,once,CAISPGSTNYGYTF,TGTGCCATCAGTCCGGGGAGTACTAACTATGGCTACACCTTC
TRBJ2-7,NA,TRBV5-6,16,few,CASSLYYRTISYEQYF,TGTGCCAGCAGCTTGTACTACCGGACCATCTCCTACGAGCAGTACTTC
TRBJ2-1,NA,TRBV9,15,NA,CASSPLAGPEGEQFF,TGTGCCAGCAGCCCCCTGGCAGGGCCCGAGGGTGAGCAGTTCTTC
TRBJ1-2,NA,TRBV5-5,13,few,CASRLTGLTGYTF,TGTGCCAGCAGGCTAACGGGACTTACTGGCTACACCTTC
TRBJ1-2,NA,TRBV7-2,14,few,CASSLGRPSPARTF,TGTGCCAGCAGCTTAGGAAGACCCAGTCCGGCAAGGACCTTC
TRBJ1-4,NA,TRBV10-3,16,NA,CAISEGSGRTNEKLFF,TGTGCCATCAGTGAGGGATCGGGACGGACTAATGAAAAACTGTTTTTT
TRBJ2-7,NA,TRBV5-1,14,NA,CASSRDGRPYEQYF,TGCGCCAGCAGCCGGGACGGGCGGCCCTACGAGCAGTACTTC
TRBJ2-3,NA,TRBV18,13,few,CASSPSGTDTQYF,TGTGCCAGCTCACCAAGCGGGACAGATACGCAGTATTTT
TRBJ1-1,NA,TRBV2,14,NA,CASMNFARGTEAFF,TGTGCCAGCATGAACTTCGCTCGGGGCACTGAAGCTTTCTTT
TRBJ1-3,NA,TRBV19,17,NA,CASSIRMVGASGNTIYF,TGTGCCAGTAGTATTCGGATGGTTGGAGCCTCTGGAAACACCATATATTTT
TRBJ1-2,NA,TRBV27,16,NA,CASSPDRLNLNYGYTF,TGTGCCAGCAGCCCCGACAGGCTTAACCTTAACTATGGCTACACCTTC
TRBJ1-1,NA,TRBV6-5,12,NA,CASSYSGGGAFF,TGTGCCAGCAGTTACTCTGGAGGGGGAGCTTTCTTT
TRBJ1-4,NA,TRBV7-9,16,few,CASSLASRNTNEKLFF,TGTGCCAGCAGCTTAGCATCGAGGAATACTAATGAAAAACTGTTTTTT